Listed here are 15 T cell receptor beta chains from one sample, sequenced in a study of cytomegalovirus exposure and HLA in healthy donors. Both 60 Vbeta primers and 13 Jbeta primers went into the PCR. The method was immunoSEQ multiplex PCR; TCRdb's version includes in-frame clones alone and lacks a portion of them. In the table there are more than 150,000 clones, just under 80% of which are singletons. Sequencing input: PBMCs. Receptor source: a woman aged 35 to 49 in good health and CMV-seropositive.

Regarding this clone: At the DNA level, this CDR3 is encoded by other sequences in the same sample as well. V and J are TRBV6-5 and TRBJ1-1, with TRBD1 matching over 8 bases. J lost 6 bases, V lost 8 bases, and 8 bases had no gene match. The CDR3 is 13 residues long. Per germline, CDR1 MNHEY and CDR2 SVGAGI. The DNA of the CDR3 is TGTGCCAGCGGAGGGACAGGCGTTGCTGAAGCTTTCTTT. This gives the protein CASGGTGVAEAFF.

This clone was recorded a few times. The chain links TRBV7-8 to TRBJ1-1; tentatively, D is TRBD1 (5 bases). Germline CDR1 is SGHVS and CDR2 is FQNEAQ. Trimming removed 5 bases from V and 2 bases from J, with 12 bases in between. The CDR3 has 14 amino acids. The DNA for the CDR3 is TGTGCCAGCAGCGATTACGACAGAAACACTGAAGCTTTCTTT. Its translation is CASSDYDRNTEAFF.

This clone has just a few counts. The chain carries TRBV13 and TRBJ1-1; 12 bases map to TRBD1. Per the germline V gene, CDR1 is PRHDT and CDR2 is FYEKMQ (reference sequence). CDR3 size: 16 residues. J was trimmed by 3 bases and V by 5 bases; bases with no gene match: 7. The CDR3 is CASSPLGQGADTEAFF. CDR3 bases: TGTGCCAGCAGCCCTCTGGGACAGGGGGCGGACACTGAAGCTTTCTTT.

The J gene is TRBJ2-1, the V gene TRBV29-1, with D perhaps TRBD1 (6 bases). Germline CDR1 is SQVTM and CDR2 is ANQGSEA. Trimming cost V 0 bases and J 4 bases, with 7 bases left between them. CDR3 size: 13 residues. The chain's CDR3 is CSVEETGYNEQFF. The CDR3 DNA sequence: TGCAGCGTTGAAGAGACAGGTTACAATGAGCAGTTCTTC.

DNA for the CDR3: TGTGCCAGCAGTTACTCAGAGGGAATTGCCTTCAAAGCTTTCTTT. This sequence encodes CASSYSEGIAFKAFF. The rearrangement links TRBV6-5 to TRBJ1-1; D is unclear. Trimming took 0 bases from V and 9 from J, leaving 17 bases between them. CDR1 and CDR2 from the germline V gene are MNHEY and SVGAGI. CDR3 size: 15 residues.

This clone was picked up one time. The genes are TRBV14 and TRBJ1-1, with 11 nucleotides matching TRBD1. The CDR3 has 16 residues. Losses at the gene ends were 5 bases for V and 5 bases for J; bases not matched to a gene: 10. CDR1 is SGHDN, CDR2 FVKESK, per germline. The CDR3 protein is CASSSRTGGLVTEAFF. In DNA form, the CDR3 reads TGTGCCAGCAGCTCAAGGACAGGGGGCCTCGTAACTGAAGCTTTCTTT.

This chain links TRBV9 with TRBJ1-1; D remains unclear. The CDR3 loop spans 14 amino acids. Per the germline V gene, CDR1 is SGDLS and CDR2 is YYNGEE. Trimming took 0 bases from V and 4 from J, leaving 10 bases between them. In DNA form, the CDR3 reads TGTGCCAGCAGCGTAGGCGGCAGCCTCACTGAAGCTTTCTTT. It yields the protein CASSVGGSLTEAFF.

The chain is built from TRBV5-1 and TRBJ1-2; the match to TRBD1 covers 7 bases. Germline V lookup: CDR1 SGHRS, CDR2 YFSETQ. Germline trimming cut 4 bases from V and 4 bases from J; bases unmatched to any gene: 4. The CDR3 loop spans 13 amino acids. This CDR3 reads CASSQTGTYGYTF. The CDR3 nucleotides are TGCGCCAGCAGCCAGACAGGGACCTATGGCTACACCTTC.

The CDR3 reads CASSSRTSAWETQYF. CDR3 sequence (DNA): TGCGCCAGCAGCTCAAGGACTAGCGCGTGGGAGACCCAGTACTTC. The V gene is TRBV4-1, the J gene TRBJ2-5; 9 bases are shared with TRBD2. The V and J ends lost 5 bases and 5 bases, in that order; junction bases with no gene match: 9. From germline, CDR1 is MGHRA and CDR2 YSYEKL. This CDR3 has 15 amino acids.

This clone was found a few times. The genes are TRBV30 and TRBJ1-2; tentatively, D is TRBD1 (6 bases). CDR1 and CDR2 from the germline V gene are GTSNPN and SVGIG (reference sequence). CDR3 length: 14 amino acids. The V end was cut by 4 bases, the J end by 0 bases, with 12 bases between. Written as DNA, the CDR3 is TGTGCCTGGACCTCAGACAGGTCTAACTATGGCTACACCTTC. Translating it yields CAWTSDRSNYGYTF.

This clone occurred once. The chain links TRBV30 to TRBJ2-5; 7 nucleotides agree with TRBD2. The V and J ends lost 3 bases and 7 bases, in that order; junction bases with no gene match: 5. CDR3 length: 12 amino acids. Germline CDR1 reads GTSNPN; CDR2 reads SVGIG (reference sequence). The CDR3 DNA follows: TGTGCCTGGAGAGGCGGGGGAGGGACCCAGTACTTC. Protein: CAWRGGGGTQYF.

The chain is built from TRBV11-3 and TRBJ2-2; D uncertain. V was cut by 5 bases and J by 2 bases, with 15 bases left in between. The CDR3 extends over 16 amino acids. Germline lookup yields CDR1 SGHNT and CDR2 YENEEA. CDR3 sequence reads: CASSPSPTPNTGELFF. The DNA for the CDR3 is TGTGCCAGCAGCCCATCCCCTACCCCTAACACCGGGGAGCTGTTTTTT.

The V and J genes are TRBV5-6 and TRBJ1-2; the match to TRBD1 covers 8 bases. V shed 0 bases, J shed 4 bases, and the junction held 8 bases outside the gene matches. The CDR3 is 16 residues long. Germline assignment: CDR1 SGHDT and CDR2 YYEEEE. The CDR3 DNA sequence: TGTGCCAGCAGCTTGGGACCGGACAGGGCCTCCTATGGCTACACCTTC. Its protein is CASSLGPDRASYGYTF. Using reference TRBV5-6 and TRBJ1-2 for the parts outside the CDR3, the full variable domain is DAGVTQSPTHLIKTRGQQVTLRCSPKSGHDTVSWYQQALGQGPQFIFQYYEEEERQRGNFPDRFSGHQFPNYSSELNVNALLLGDSALYLCASSLGPDRASYGYTFGSGTRLTVV.

The chain has TRBV19 and TRBJ2-3; D is possibly TRBD2 (5 bases). Germline V gives CDR1 LNHDA, CDR2 SQIVND (reference sequence). V was pared by 3 bases and J by 5 bases, with 18 bases between. The CDR3 sequence is 16 residues long. For the CDR3, the DNA is TGTGCCAGTAGTATTAGGAGTCAGCGGCTTGTAGATACGCAGTATTTT. Encoded protein: CASSIRSQRLVDTQYF.

This clone was observed once. The V and J genes are TRBV28 and TRBJ1-2; the match to TRBD1 covers 7 bases. This CDR3 is 12 amino acids long. Germline CDR1 MDHEN, CDR2 SYDVKM. J lost 6 bases, V lost 9 bases, and 7 bases had no gene match. DNA of the CDR3: TGTGCCAGTACCGGGACAGATGATGGCTACACCTTC. Its protein product is CASTGTDDGYTF.